This T cell receptor beta chain was profiled in a study of regulatory T cells in long-lasting Graves disease. This clonotype was seen a handful of times. Library construction for TCR beta used iRepertoire HTBI primers and Arm-PCR of CDR3 regions. From the multiplex PCR reads, TCRdb called clonotypes with MiXCR, one entry per CDR3 protein. The data contain a few hundred thousand distinct CDR3 sequences, 12% of them seen just once; the ten biggest clones take up 18%. The time point here: newly diagnosed GD, antithyroid drugs for less than 3 months. Preparation of the TCR library used RNA extracted from PBMCs. The V end lost 7 bases, the J end lost 5 bases, and 12 bases lay between the germline ends. The length of the CDR3 is 13 residues. Germline loops: CDR1 ENHRY, CDR2 SYGVKD. This sample also appeared in a second study, on T cells in Graves' hyperthyroidism and ophthalmopathy.

The receptor's source is a young woman with Graves disease. The chain couples TRBV10-3 to TRBJ2-1; D not resolved. The sample in question was peripheral blood mononuclear cells (PBMCs), obtained at new diagnosis, from a patient treated with antithyroid drugs. CDR3 sequence (DNA): TGTGCCATCACTCCGGGTAGGGACAATGAGCAGTTCTTC. Translating gives CAITPGRDNEQFF.